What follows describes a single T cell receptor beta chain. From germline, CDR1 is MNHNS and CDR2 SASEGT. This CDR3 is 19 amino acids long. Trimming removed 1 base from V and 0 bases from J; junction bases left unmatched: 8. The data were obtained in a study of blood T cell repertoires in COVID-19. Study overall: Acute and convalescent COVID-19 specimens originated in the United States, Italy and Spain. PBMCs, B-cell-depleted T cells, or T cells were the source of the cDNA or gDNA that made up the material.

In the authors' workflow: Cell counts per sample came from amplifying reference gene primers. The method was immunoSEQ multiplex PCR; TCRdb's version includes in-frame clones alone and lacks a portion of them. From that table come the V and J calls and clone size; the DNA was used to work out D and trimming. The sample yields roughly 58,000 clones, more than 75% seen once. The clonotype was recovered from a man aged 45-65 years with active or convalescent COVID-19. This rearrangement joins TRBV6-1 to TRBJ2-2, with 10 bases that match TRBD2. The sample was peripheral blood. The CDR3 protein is CASSEELAGAPTNTGELFF. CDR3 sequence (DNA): TGTGCCAGCAGTGAAGAGCTAGCGGGAGCCCCAACGAACACCGGGGAGCTGTTTTTT.